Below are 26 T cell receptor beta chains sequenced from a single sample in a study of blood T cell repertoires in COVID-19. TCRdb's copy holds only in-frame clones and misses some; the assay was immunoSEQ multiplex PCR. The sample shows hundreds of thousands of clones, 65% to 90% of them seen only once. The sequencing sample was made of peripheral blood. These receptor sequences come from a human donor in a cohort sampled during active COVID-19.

The CDR3 region has the DNA TGTGCCAGCAGCTTAGCGAGTTCATTCTATGGCTACACCTTC. It translates to CASSLASSFYGYTF. This rearrangement joins TRBV7-9 to TRBJ1-2; no firm D call. Per germline, CDR1 SEHNR and CDR2 FQNEAQ (reference sequence). The CDR3 consists of 14 residues. Trimming shortened V by 0 bases and J by 4 bases, and 9 bases separated the two germline ends.

This CDR3 reads CASSPGLAGAYTGELFF. For the CDR3, the DNA is TGTGCCAGCTCACCGGGACTAGCGGGGGCCTACACCGGGGAGCTGTTTTTT. The chain employs TRBV18 and TRBJ2-2; 14 bases map to TRBD2. CDR3 length: 17 residues. The germline CDR1 and CDR2 sequences are KGHSH and LQKENI. Trimming removed 3 bases from V and 3 bases from J; junction bases left unmatched: 3. The full variable domain, rest sourced from reference TRBV18 and TRBJ2-2, is NAGVMQNPRHLVRRRGQEARLRCSPMKGHSHVYWYRQLPEEGLKFMVYLQKENIIDESGMPKERFSAEFPKEGPSILRIQQVVRGDSAAYFCASSPGLAGAYTGELFFGEGSRLTVL.

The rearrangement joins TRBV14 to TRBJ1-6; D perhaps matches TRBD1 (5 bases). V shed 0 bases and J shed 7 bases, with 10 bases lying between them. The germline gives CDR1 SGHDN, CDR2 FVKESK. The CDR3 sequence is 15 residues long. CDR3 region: CASSQDLGPNSPLHF. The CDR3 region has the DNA TGTGCCAGCAGCCAAGATCTGGGGCCCAATTCACCCCTCCACTTT.

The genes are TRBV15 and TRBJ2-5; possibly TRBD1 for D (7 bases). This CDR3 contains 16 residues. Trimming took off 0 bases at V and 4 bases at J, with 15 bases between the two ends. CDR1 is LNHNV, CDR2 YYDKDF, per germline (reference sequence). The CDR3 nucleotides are TGTGCCACCAGCAGAGACCTAGCAGGGGGAGGAGAGACCCAGTACTTC. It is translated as CATSRDLAGGGETQYF.

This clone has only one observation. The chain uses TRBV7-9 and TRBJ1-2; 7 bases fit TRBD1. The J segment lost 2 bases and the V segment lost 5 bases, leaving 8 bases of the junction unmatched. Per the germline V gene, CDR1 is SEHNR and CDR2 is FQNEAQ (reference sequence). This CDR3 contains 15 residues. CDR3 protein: CASSLTGDRNYGYTF. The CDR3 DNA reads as TGTGCCAGCAGCCTTACTGGGGACAGAAACTATGGCTACACCTTC.

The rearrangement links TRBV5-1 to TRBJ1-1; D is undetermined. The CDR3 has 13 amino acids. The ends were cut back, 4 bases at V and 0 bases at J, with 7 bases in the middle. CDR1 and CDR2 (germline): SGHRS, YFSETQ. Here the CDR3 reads CASSHKMNTEAFF. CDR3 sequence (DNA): TGCGCCAGCAGCCACAAGATGAACACTGAAGCTTTCTTT. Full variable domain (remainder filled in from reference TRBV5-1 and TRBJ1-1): KAGVTQTPRYLIKTRGQQVTLSCSPISGHRSVSWYQQTPGQGLQFLFEYFSETQRNKGNFPGRFSGRQFSNSRSEMNVSTLELGDSALYLCASSHKMNTEAFFGQGTRLTVV.

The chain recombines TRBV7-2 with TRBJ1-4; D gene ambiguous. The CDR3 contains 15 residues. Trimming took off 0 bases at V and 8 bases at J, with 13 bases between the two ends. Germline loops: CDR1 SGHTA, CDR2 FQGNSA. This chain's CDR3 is CASSLAPTLGEKLFF. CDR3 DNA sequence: TGTGCCAGCAGCTTAGCGCCTACTCTCGGGGAAAAACTGTTTTTT.

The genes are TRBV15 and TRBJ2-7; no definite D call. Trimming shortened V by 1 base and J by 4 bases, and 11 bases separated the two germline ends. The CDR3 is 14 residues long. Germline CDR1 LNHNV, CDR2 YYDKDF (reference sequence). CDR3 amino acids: CATSRVGGGYEQYF. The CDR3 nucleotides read TGTGCCACCAGCAGAGTCGGCGGTGGATACGAGCAGTACTTC.

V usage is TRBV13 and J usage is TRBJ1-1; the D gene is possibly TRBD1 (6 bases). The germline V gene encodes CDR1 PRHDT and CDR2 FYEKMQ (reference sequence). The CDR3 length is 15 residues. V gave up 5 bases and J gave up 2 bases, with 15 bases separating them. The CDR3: CASSGGPGGNTEAFF. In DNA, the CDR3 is TGTGCCAGCAGCGGGGGCCCGGGCGGAAACACTGAAGCTTTCTTT.

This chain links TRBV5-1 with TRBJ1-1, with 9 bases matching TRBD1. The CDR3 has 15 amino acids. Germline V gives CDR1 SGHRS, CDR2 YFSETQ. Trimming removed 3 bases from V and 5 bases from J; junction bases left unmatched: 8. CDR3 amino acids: CASSSISGTGTEAFF. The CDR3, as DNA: TGCGCCAGCAGCTCAATAAGTGGGACAGGGACTGAAGCTTTCTTT.

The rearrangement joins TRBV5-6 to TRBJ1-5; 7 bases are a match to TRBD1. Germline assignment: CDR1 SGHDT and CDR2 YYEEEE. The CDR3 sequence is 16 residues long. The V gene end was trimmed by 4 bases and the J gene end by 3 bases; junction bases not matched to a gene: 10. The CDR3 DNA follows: TGTGCCAGCAGCCAAAACAGGGGAACGATCAATCAGCCCCAGCATTTT. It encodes CASSQNRGTINQPQHF.

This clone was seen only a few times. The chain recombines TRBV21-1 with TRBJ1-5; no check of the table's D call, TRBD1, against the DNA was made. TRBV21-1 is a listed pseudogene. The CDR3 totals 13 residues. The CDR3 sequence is CASSKVSGIRQHF. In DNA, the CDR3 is TGTGCCAGCAGCAAAGTTTCAGGGATAAGACAGCATTTT.

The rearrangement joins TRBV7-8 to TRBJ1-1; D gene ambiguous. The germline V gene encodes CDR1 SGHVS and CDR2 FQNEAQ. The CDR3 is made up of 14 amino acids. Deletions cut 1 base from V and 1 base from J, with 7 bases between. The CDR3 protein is CASSLVTGNTEAFF. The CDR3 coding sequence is TGTGCCAGCAGCTTAGTGACGGGGAACACTGAAGCTTTCTTT.

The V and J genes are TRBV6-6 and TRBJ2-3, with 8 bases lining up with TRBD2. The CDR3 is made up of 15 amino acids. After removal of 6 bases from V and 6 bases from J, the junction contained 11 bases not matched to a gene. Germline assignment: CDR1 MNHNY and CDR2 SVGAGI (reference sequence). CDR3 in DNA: TGTGCCAGCAGCTCACCGGGACTAGTATCCGATACGCAGTATTTT. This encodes CASSSPGLVSDTQYF.

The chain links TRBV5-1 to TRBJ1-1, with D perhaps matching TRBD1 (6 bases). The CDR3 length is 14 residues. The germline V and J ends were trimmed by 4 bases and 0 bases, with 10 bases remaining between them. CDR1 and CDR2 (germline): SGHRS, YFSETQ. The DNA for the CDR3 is TGCGCCAGCAGCAAGCAGGGGTTGAACACTGAAGCTTTCTTT. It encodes CASSKQGLNTEAFF.

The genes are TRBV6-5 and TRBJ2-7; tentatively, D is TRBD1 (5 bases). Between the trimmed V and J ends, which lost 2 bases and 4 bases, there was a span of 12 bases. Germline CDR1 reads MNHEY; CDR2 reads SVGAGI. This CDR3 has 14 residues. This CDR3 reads CASSYMSQGYEQYF. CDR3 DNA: TGTGCCAGCAGTTACATGTCTCAGGGATACGAGCAGTACTTC.

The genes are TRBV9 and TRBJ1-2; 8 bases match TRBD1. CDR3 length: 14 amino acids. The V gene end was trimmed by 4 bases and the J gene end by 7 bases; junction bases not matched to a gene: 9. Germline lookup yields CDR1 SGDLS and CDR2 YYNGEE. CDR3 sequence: CASSPPSTGGGYTF. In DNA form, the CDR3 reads TGTGCCAGCAGCCCCCCCAGCACAGGGGGTGGCTACACCTTC.

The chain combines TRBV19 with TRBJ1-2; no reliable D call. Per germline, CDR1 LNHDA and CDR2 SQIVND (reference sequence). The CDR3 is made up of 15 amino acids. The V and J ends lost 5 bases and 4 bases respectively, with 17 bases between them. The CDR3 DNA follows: TGTGCCAGTAGTGAAACTACGGGAGACCTCTATGGCTACACCTTC. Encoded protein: CASSETTGDLYGYTF.

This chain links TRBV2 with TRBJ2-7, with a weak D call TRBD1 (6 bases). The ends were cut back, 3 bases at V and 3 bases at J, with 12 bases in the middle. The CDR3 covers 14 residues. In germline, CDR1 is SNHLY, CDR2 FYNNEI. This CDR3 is CASSEDSADYEQYF. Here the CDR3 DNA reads TGTGCCAGCAGTGAGGACAGTGCCGACTACGAGCAGTACTTC.

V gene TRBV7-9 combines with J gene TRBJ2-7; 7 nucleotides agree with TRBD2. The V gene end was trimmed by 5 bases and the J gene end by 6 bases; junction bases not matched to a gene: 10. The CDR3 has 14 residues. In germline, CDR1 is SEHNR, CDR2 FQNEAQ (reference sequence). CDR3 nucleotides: TGTGCCAGCAGCCTTGGGGGGGTTTTTGGCGAGCAGTACTTC. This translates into CASSLGGVFGEQYF. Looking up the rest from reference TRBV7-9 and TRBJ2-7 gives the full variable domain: DTGVSQNPRHKITKRGQNVTFRCDPISEHNRLYWYRQTLGQGPEFLTYFQNEAQLEKSRLLSDRFSAERPKGSFSTLEIQRTEQGDSAMYLCASSLGGVFGEQYFGPGTRLTVT.

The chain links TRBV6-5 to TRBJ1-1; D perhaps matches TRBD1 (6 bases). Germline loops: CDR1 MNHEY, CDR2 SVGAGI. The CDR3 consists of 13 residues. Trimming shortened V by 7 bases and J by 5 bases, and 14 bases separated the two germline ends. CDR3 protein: CASKRQVGTEAFF. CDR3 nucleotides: TGTGCCAGCAAAAGACAGGTAGGGACTGAAGCTTTCTTT.

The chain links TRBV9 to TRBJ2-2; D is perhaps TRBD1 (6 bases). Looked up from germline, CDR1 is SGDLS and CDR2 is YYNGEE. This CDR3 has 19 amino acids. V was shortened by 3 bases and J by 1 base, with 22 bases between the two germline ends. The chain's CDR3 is CASSGRRSSGTKNTGELFF. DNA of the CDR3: TGTGCCAGCAGCGGCCGCCGGTCCTCCGGGACAAAGAACACCGGGGAGCTGTTTTTT.

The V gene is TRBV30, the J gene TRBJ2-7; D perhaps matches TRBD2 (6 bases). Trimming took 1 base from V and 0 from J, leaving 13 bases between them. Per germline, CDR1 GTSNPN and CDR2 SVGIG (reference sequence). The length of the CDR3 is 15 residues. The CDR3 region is CAWSGDGGVSYEQYF. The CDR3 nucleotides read TGTGCCTGGAGTGGGGACGGCGGGGTCTCCTACGAGCAGTACTTC.

The CDR3 loop is CASRASGYTDTQYF. The CDR3 DNA follows: TGCGCCAGCAGGGCTAGCGGCTACACAGATACGCAGTATTTT. This chain connects TRBV10-2 to TRBJ2-3, with 7 bases identical to TRBD2. The CDR3 totals 14 residues. Trimming cost V 6 bases and J 2 bases; bases outside gene matches: 5. Germline CDR1 reads WSHSY; CDR2 reads SAAADI.

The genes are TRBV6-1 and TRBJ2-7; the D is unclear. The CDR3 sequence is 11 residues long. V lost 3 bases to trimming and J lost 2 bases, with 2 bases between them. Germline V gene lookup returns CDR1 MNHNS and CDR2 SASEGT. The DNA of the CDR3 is TGTGCCAGCAGTGATACCTACGAGCAGTACTTC. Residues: CASSDTYEQYF.

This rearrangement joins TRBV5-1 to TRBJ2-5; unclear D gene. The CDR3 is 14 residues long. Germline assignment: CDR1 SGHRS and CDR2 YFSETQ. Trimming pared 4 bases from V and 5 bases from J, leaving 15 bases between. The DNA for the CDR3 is TGCGCCAGCAGCCGGCGCCCGAGGTGGGAGACCCAGTACTTC. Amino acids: CASSRRPRWETQYF.